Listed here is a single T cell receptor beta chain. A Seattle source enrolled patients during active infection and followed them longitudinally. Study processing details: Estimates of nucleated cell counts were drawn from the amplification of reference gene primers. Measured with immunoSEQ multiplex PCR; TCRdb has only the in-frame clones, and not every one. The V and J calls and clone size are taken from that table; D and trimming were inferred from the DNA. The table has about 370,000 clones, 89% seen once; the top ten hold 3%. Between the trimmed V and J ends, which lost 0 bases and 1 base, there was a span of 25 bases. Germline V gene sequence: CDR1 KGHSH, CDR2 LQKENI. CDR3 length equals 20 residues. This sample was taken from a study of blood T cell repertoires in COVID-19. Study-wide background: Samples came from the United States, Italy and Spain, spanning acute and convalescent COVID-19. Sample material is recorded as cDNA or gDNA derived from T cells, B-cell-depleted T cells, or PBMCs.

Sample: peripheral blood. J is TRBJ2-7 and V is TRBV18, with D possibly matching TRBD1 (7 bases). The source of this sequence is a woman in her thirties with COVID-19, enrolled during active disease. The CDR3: CASSPPRAGGPSGRSYEQYF. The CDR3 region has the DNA TGTGCCAGCTCACCACCGAGGGCAGGGGGGCCGTCAGGGCGTTCCTACGAGCAGTACTTC.